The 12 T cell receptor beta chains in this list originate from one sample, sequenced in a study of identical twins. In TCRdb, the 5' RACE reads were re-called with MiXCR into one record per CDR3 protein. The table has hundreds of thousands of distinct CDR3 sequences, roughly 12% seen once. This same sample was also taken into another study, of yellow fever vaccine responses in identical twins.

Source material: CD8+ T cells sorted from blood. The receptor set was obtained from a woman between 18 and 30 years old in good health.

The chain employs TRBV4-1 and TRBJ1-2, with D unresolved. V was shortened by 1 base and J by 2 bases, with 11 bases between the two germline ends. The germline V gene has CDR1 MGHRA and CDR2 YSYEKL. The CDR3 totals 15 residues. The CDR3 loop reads CASSQAPELNYGYTF. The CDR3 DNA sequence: TGCGCCAGCAGCCAAGCCCCAGAACTAAACTATGGCTACACCTTC.

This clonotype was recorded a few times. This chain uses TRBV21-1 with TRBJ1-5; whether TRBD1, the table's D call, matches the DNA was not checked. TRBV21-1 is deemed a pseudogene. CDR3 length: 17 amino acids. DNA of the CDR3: TGTGCCAGCGGCCCGGGACAGCTTCCATCTAGCAATCAGCCCCAGCATTTT. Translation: CASGPGQLPSSNQPQHF.

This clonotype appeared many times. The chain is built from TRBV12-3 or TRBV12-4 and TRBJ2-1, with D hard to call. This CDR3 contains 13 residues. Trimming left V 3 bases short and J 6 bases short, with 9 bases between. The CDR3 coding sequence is TGTGCCAGCAGTTTTGAAGGACCCAATGAGCAGTTCTTC. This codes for CASSFEGPNEQFF.

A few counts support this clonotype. The CDR3 region has the DNA TGTGCCACCAGCGCCTTAGCGGGAGGGGGAGATACGCAGTATTTT. Translating it yields CATSALAGGGDTQYF. This rearrangement joins TRBV15 to TRBJ2-3; 11 bases are a match to TRBD2. This CDR3 has 15 residues. In germline, CDR1 is LNHNV, CDR2 YYDKDF (reference sequence). The V segment lost 5 bases and the J segment 5 bases; nucleotides outside the gene matches: 6.

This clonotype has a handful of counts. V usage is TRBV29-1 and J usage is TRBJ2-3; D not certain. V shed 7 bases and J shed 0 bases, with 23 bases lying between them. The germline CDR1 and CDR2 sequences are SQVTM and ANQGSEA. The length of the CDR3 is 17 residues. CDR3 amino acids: CSAQSFTLTRSTDTQYF. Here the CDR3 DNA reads TGCAGCGCCCAGAGTTTCACCCTTACCCGAAGCACAGATACGCAGTATTTT.

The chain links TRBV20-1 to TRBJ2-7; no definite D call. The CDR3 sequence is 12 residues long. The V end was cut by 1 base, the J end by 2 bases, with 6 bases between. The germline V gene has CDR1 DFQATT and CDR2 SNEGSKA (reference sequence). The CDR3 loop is CSARGRTYEQYF. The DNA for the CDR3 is TGCAGTGCTAGAGGACGGACCTACGAGCAGTACTTC.

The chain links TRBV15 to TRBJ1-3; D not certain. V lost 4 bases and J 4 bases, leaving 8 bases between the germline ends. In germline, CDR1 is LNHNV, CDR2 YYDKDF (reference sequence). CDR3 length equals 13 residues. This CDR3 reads CATSIRSGNTIYF. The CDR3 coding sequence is TGTGCCACCAGCATAAGGAGCGGAAACACCATATATTTT. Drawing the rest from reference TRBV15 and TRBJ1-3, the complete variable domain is DAMVIQNPRYQVTQFGKPVTLSCSQTLNHNVMYWYQQKSSQAPKLLFHYYDKDFNNEADTPDNFQSRRPNTSFCFLDIRSPGLGDTAMYLCATSIRSGNTIYFGEGSWLTVV.

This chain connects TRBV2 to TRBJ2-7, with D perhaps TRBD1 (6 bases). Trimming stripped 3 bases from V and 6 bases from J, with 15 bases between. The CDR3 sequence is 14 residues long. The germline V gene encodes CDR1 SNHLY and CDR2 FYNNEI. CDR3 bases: TGTGCCAGCAGTGACTCAGGGGTCGCCGGCGAGCAGTACGTC. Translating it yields CASSDSGVAGEQYV.

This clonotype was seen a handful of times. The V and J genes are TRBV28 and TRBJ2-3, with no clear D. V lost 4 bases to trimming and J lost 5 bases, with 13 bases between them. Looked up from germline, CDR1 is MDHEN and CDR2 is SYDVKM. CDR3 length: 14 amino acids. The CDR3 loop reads CASSSPRIVDTQYF. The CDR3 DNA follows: TGTGCCAGCAGTTCCCCCCGCATAGTAGATACGCAGTATTTT.

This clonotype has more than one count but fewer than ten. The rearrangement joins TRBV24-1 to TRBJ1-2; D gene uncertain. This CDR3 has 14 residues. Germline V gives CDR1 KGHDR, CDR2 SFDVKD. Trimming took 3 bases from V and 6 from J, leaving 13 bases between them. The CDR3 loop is CATSDLAGSDGYTF. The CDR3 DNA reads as TGTGCCACCAGTGATCTGGCAGGATCGGATGGCTACACCTTC.

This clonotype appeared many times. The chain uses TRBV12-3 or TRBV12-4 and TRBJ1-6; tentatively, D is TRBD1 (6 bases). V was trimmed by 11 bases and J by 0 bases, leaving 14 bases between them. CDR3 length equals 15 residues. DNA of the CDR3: TGTGCCGTGGGGGCAGAAAGCTCCTATAATTCACCCCTCCACTTT. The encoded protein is CAVGAESSYNSPLHF.

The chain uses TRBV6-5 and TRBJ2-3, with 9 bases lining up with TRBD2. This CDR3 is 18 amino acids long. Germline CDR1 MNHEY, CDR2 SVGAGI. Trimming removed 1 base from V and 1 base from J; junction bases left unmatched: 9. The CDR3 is CASSYLGGGASRTDTQYF. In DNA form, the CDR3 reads TGTGCCAGCAGTTACTTGGGCGGGGGGGCGTCCCGCACAGATACGCAGTATTTT.